The rows below give T cell receptor beta chains drawn from one sample of a study of post-analysis software for immune sequencing data. TCRdb re-called the PCR reads with MiXCR, one entry per CDR3 protein. The sample records just over 250,000 distinct CDR3 sequences, 36% being singletons. The source material was blood. Every receptor here comes from a girl aged 10-17 years with multiple sclerosis. Each CDR3 is given with its conserved first and last residue. Each record gives: CDR3 protein, CDR3 DNA, D gene, V gene, J gene, clone size, CDR3 length. A D gene is named only where the DNA matches it firmly. Clone sizes are given selectively: once, few, many, or a class where the clone is expanded.

CASRESGTVNYGYTF	TGTGCCAGCAGAGAGAGCGGGACAGTAAACTATGGCTACACCTTC	TRBD1	TRBV27	TRBJ1-2	many	15
CASSSSSGRSYNEQFF	TGTGCCAGCAGTTCGTCCAGCGGGAGGTCCTACAATGAGCAGTTCTTC	TRBD2	TRBV12-3/TRBV12-4	TRBJ2-1	NA	16
CASSIGTPELYGYTF	TGTGCCAGCAGCATCGGGACGCCTGAACTATATGGCTACACCTTC	NA	TRBV7-9	TRBJ1-2	NA	15
CASRSGTSGSQETQYF	TGCGCCAGCAGATCCGGGACTAGCGGGAGCCAAGAGACCCAGTACTTC	TRBD2	TRBV5-1	TRBJ2-5	many	16
CASSPQEDTDHGYTF	TGTGCCAGCAGCCCCCAGGAAGACACTGACCATGGCTACACCTTC	NA	TRBV7-9	TRBJ1-2	few	15
CASSISLGTYNEQFF	TGTGCCAGTAGTATAAGCTTGGGGACCTACAATGAGCAGTTCTTC	NA	TRBV19	TRBJ2-1	NA	15
CATEDGHRTDTQYF	TGTGCCACCGAGGACGGCCACCGGACAGATACGCAGTATTTT	NA	TRBV6-1	TRBJ2-3	many	14
CSARAKPYPLGGHNEQFF	TGCAGTGCTAGAGCGAAACCTTACCCCCTCGGGGGTCACAATGAGCAGTTCTTC	NA	TRBV20-1	TRBJ2-1	few	18
CASSSRDSRWNSPRHF	TGTGCCAGCAGCTCCCGGGACTCCAGGTGGAATTCACCCCGCCACTTT	NA	TRBV11-2	TRBJ1-6	few	16
CASSRTGPRDEKLFF	TGTGCCAGCAGTCGAACCGGGCCGCGGGATGAAAAACTGTTTTTT	NA	TRBV12-3/TRBV12-4	TRBJ1-4	many	15
CASSQSGTGRETQYF	TGCGCCAGCAGCCAGTCAGGGACAGGGAGGGAGACCCAGTACTTC	TRBD1	TRBV4-1	TRBJ2-5	few	15
CASSYYRGSGANVLTF	TGTGCCAGCAGCTACTACAGGGGCTCTGGGGCCAACGTCCTGACTTTC	TRBD1	TRBV7-3	TRBJ2-6	few	16
CASSTGQGNNQPQHF	TGTGCCAGCAGCACAGGACAGGGGAACAATCAGCCCCAGCATTTT	TRBD1	TRBV12-3/TRBV12-4	TRBJ1-5	many	15